This T cell receptor beta chain was documented in a study of CD4 T cells in relation to SARS-CoV-2 and coronaviruses. Overall study findings and caveats: In approximately 71% of donors, memory CD4+ clonotypes crossrecognized SARS-CoV-2 and at least one common cold coronavirus spike.

Clones were read by immunoSEQ multiplex PCR, and TCRdb kept only the in-frame ones, dropping some. The data show just over 25,000 clones, with around 75% seen just once and 10% to 15% held by the top ten. Looked up from germline, CDR1 is SQVTM and CDR2 is ANQGSEA. The CDR3 loop spans 13 amino acids. V shed 6 bases and J shed 5 bases, with 16 bases lying between them. Before the COVID-19 pandemic, during about 2011-2019, CD4+ T cells were taken from unexposed donors. CD4+ T cells were isolated from the cells after roughly 11 days of culture. Details on this clone: As yet, its antigen is unknown.

The V and J genes are TRBV29-1 and TRBJ2-5; the D call may be TRBD1 or TRBD2 (6 bases each). This TCR was sampled from a human donor in good health. The specimen was CD4+ T cells from PBMCs, cultured in vitro. The CDR3 sequence is CSVPGAAGETQYF. In nucleotides, the CDR3 is TGCAGCGTCCCGGGGGCAGCCGGGGAGACCCAGTACTTC.